This TCR beta chain comes out of a study of T cell repertoires in cytomegalovirus infection. Study summary: Indications came from public TCR beta signatures; they pointed to CMV infection and to a matching HLA type.

TCRdb re-analysed the reads in MiXCR, keeping a single row per CDR3 protein. The sample consists of 200,000 or so distinct CDR3 sequences, 28% of them appearing once. In its sample, this clonotype was seen many times. This CDR3 is built from 14 residues. Germline V gives CDR1 SGHTA, CDR2 FQGNSA. The germline V and J ends were trimmed by 0 bases and 5 bases, with 8 bases remaining between them. The rearrangement links TRBV7-2 to TRBJ1-5; D not certain. The specimen was PBMCs. This sequence was found in a human donor in good health (CMV status not recorded). Some clones in this sample may be carry-over from other donors' samples. The CDR3 DNA reads as TGTGCCAGCAGCTTAGCGTCACCTGATCAGCCCCAGCATTTT. It translates to CASSLASPDQPQHF. Full variable domain (outside the CDR3, taken from reference TRBV7-2 and TRBJ1-5): GAGVSQSPSNKVTEKGKDVELRCDPISGHTALYWYRQSLGQGLEFLIYFQGNSAPDKSGLPSDRFSAERTGGSVSTLTIQRTQQEDSAVYLCASSLASPDQPQHFGDGTRLSIL.